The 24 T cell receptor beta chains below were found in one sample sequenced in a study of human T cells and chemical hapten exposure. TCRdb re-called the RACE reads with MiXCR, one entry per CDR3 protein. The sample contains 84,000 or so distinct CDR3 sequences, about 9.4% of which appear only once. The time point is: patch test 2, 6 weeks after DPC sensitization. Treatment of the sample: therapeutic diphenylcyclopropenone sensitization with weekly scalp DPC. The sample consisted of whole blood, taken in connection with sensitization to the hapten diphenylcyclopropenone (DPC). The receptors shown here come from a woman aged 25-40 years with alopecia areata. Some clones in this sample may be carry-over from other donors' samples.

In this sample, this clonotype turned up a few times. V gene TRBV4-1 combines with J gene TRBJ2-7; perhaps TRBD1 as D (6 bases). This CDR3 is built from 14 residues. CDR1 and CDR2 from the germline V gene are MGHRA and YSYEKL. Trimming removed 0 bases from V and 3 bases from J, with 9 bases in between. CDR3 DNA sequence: TGCGCCAGCAGCCAAGAAACCAGGGGCTACGAGCAGTACTTC. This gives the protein CASSQETRGYEQYF.

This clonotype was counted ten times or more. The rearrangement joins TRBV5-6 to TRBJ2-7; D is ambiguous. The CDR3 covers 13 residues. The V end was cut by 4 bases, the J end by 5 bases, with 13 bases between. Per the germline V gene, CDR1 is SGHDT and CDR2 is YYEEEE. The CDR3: CASSRTSSDEQYF. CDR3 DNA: TGTGCCAGCAGCCGAACCTCATCGGACGAGCAGTACTTC. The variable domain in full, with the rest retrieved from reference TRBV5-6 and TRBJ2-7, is DAGVTQSPTHLIKTRGQQVTLRCSPKSGHDTVSWYQQALGQGPQFIFQYYEEEERQRGNFPDRFSGHQFPNYSSELNVNALLLGDSALYLCASSRTSSDEQYFGPGTRLTVT.

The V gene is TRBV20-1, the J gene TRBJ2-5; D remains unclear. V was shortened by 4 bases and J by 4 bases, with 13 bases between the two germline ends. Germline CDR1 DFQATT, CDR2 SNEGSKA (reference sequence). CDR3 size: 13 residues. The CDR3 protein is CSATVSRRETQYF. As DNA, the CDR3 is TGCAGTGCTACAGTCTCTCGGAGAGAGACCCAGTACTTC.

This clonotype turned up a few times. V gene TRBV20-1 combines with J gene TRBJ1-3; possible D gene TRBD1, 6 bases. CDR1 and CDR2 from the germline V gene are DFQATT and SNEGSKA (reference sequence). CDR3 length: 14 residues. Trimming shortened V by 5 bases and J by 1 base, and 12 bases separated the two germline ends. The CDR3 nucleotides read TGCAGTGCTGCCAATAGGGGGTCTGGAAACACCATATATTTT. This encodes CSAANRGSGNTIYF.

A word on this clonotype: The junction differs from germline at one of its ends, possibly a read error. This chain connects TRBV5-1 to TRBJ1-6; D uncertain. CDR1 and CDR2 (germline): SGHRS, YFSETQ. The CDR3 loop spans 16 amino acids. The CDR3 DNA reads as TGCGCCAGCAGCTTGGCCTGGGGAAATGATAATTCACCCCTCTACTTT. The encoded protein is CASSLAWGNDNSPLYF.

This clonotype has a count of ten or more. The CDR3 sequence: CATWGLSPLHF. The CDR3 region has the DNA TGTGCCACCTGGGGGCTTTCACCCCTCCACTTT. This sequence joins TRBV6-4 and TRBJ1-6; tentatively, D is TRBD1 (6 bases). Trimming pared 10 bases from V and 9 bases from J, leaving 10 bases between. From germline, CDR1 is MRHNA and CDR2 SNTAGT. The CDR3 contains 11 residues.

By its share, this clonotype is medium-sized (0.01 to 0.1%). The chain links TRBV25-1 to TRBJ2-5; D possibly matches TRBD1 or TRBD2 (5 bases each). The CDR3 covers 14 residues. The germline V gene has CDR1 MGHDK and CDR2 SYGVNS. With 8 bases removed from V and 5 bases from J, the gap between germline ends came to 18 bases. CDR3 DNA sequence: TGTGCCAGCTCCGATGGGACGAATTGGGAGACCCAGTACTTC. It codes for CASSDGTNWETQYF.

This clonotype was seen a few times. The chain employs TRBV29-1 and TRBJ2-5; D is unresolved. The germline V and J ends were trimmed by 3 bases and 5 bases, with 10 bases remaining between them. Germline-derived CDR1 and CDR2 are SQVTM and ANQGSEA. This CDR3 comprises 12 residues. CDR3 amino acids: CSVDLNAETQYF. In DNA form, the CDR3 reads TGCAGCGTTGACCTAAATGCGGAGACCCAGTACTTC.

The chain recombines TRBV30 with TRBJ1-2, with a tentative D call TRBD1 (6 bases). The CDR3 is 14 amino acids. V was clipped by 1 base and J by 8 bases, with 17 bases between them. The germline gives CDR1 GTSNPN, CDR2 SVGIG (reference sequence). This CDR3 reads CAWSALTGAGGYTF. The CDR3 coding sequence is TGTGCCTGGAGTGCCCTGACAGGCGCCGGCGGCTACACCTTC.

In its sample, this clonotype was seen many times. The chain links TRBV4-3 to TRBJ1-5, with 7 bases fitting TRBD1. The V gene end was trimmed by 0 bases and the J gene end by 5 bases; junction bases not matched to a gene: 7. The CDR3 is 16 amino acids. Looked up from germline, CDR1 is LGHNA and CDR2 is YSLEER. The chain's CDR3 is CASSQDLGRGDQPQHF. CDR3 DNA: TGCGCCAGCAGCCAAGATCTTGGCAGGGGGGATCAGCCCCAGCATTTT.

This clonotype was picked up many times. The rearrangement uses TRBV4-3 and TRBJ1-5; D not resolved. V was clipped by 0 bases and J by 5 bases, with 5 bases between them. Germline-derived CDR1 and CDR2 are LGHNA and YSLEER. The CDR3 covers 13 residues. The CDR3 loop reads CASSQDPDQPQHF. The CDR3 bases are TGCGCCAGCAGCCAAGATCCTGATCAGCCCCAGCATTTT.

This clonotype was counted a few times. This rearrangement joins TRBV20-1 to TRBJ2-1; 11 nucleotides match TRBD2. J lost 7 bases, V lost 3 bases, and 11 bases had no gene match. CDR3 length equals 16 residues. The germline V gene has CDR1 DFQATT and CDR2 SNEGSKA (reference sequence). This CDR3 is CSASGASGRLVNEQFF. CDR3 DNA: TGCAGTGCTAGCGGCGCTAGCGGGAGGTTGGTAAATGAGCAGTTCTTC.

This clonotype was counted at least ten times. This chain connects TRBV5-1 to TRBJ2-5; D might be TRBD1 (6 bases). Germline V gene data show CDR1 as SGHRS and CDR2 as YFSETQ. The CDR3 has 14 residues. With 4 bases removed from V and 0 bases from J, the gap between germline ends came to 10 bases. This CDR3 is CASSLGTHQETQYF. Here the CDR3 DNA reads TGCGCCAGCAGCCTCGGGACACACCAAGAGACCCAGTACTTC.

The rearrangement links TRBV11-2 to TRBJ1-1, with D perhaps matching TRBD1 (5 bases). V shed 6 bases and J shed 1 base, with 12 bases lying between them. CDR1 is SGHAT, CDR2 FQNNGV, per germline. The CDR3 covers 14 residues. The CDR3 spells CASSRTFGNTEAFF. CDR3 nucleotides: TGTGCCAGCAGTAGGACATTCGGGAACACTGAAGCTTTCTTT.

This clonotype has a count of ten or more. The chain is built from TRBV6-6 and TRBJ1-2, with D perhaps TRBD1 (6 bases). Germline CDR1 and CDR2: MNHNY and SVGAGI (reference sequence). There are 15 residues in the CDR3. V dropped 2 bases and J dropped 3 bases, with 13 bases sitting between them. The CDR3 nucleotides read TGTGCCAGCAGTTACCCCCAGGGGAACTACTATGGCTACACCTTC. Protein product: CASSYPQGNYYGYTF.

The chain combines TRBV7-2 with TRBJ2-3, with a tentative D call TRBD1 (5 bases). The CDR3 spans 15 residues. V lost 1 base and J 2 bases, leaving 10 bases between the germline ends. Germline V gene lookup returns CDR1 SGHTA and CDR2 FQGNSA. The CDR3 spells CASSLGQSYTDTQYF. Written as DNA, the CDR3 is TGTGCCAGCAGCTTAGGACAGAGTTACACAGATACGCAGTATTTT. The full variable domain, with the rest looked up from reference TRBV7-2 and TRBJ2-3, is GAGVSQSPSNKVTEKGKDVELRCDPISGHTALYWYRQSLGQGLEFLIYFQGNSAPDKSGLPSDRFSAERTGGSVSTLTIQRTQQEDSAVYLCASSLGQSYTDTQYFGPGTRLTVL.

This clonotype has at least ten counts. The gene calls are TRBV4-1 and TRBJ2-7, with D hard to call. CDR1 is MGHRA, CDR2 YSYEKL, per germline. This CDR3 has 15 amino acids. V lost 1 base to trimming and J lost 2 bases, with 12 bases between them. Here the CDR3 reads CASSQVYPEAYEQYF. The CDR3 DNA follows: TGCGCCAGCAGCCAAGTTTATCCAGAAGCCTACGAGCAGTACTTC.

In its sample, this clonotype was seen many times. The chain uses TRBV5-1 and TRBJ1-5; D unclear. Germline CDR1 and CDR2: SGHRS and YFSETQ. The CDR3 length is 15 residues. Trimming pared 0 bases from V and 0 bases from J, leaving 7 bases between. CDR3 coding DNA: TGCGCCAGCAGCTTGGAAGGATATAGCAATCAGCCCCAGCATTTT. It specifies CASSLEGYSNQPQHF.

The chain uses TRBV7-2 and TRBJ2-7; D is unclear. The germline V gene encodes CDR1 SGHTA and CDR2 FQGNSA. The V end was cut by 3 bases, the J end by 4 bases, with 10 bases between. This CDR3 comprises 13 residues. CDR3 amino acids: CASSFGSWYEQYF. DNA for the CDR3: TGTGCCAGCAGCTTTGGGTCTTGGTACGAGCAGTACTTC.

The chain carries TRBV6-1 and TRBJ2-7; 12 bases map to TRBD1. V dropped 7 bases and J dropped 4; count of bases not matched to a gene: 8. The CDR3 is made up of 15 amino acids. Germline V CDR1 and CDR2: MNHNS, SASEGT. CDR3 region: CASNSGTGGWYEQYF. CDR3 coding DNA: TGTGCCAGCAACTCCGGGACAGGGGGCTGGTACGAGCAGTACTTC.

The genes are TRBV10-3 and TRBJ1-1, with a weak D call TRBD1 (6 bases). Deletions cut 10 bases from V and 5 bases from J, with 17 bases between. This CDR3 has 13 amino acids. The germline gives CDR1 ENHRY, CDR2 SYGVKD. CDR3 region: CATQERGWTEAFF. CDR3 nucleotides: TGTGCCACTCAGGAGAGGGGGTGGACTGAAGCTTTCTTT.

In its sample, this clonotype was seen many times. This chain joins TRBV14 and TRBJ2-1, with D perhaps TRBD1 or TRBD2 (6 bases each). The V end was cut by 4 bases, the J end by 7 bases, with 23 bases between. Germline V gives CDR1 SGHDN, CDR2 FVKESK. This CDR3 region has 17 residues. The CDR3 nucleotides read TGTGCCAGCAGCCGTGACAGGACTAACCGCCGAGAAAATGAGCAGTTCTTC. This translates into CASSRDRTNRRENEQFF.

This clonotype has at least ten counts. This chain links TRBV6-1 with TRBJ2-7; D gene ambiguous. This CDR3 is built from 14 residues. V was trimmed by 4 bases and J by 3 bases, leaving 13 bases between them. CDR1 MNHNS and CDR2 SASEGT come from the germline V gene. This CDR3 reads CASSVSDLIYEQYF. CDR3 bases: TGTGCCAGCAGTGTCTCGGACCTGATCTACGAGCAGTACTTC.

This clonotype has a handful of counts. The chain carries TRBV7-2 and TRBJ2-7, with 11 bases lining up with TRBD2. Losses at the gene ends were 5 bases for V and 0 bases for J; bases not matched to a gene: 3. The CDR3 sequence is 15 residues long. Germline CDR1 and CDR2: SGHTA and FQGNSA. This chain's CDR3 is CASSPTSGNSYEQYF. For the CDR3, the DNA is TGTGCCAGCAGCCCGACTAGCGGGAACTCCTACGAGCAGTACTTC.